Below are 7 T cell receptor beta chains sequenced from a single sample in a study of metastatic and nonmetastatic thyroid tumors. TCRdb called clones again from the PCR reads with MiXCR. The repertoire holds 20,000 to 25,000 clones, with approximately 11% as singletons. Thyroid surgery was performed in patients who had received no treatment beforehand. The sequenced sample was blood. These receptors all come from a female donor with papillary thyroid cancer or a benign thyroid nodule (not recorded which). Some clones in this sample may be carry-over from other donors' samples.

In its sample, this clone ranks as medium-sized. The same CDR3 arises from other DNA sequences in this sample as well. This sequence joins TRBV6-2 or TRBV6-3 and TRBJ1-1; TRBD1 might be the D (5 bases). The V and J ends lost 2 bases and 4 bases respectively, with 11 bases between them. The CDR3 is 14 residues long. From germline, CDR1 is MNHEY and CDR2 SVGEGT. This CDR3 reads CASSYRDSGTEAFF. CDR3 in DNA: TGTGCCAGCAGTTACCGGGACTCTGGCACTGAAGCTTTCTTT.

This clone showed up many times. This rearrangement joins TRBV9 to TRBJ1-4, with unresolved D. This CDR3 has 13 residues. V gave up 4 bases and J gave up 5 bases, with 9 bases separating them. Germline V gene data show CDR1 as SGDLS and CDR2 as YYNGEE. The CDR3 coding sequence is TGTGCCAGCAGCCACGAGGGCAATGAAAAACTGTTTTTT. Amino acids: CASSHEGNEKLFF.

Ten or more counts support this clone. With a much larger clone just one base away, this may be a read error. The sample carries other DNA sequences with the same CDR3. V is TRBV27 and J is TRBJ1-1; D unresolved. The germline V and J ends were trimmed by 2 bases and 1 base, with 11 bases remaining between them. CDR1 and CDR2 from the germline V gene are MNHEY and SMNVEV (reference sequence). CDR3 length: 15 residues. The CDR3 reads CASSLGSRTNTEAFF. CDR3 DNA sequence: TGTGCCAGCAGTTTAGGCAGCAGGACGAACACTGAAGCTTTCTTT.

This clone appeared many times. CDR3 DNA sequence: TGTGCCAGCAGACGGACAGCCGGAAACACCATATATTTT. Protein product: CASRRTAGNTIYF. The gene calls are TRBV28 and TRBJ1-3; perhaps TRBD1 as D (6 bases). The germline V and J ends were trimmed by 6 bases and 4 bases, with 10 bases remaining between them. CDR1 is MDHEN and CDR2 is SYDVKM in the germline V gene. CDR3 size: 13 residues.

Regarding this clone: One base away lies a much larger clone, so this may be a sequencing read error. The CDR3 is CAWSVRGRVDSPLHF. For the CDR3, the DNA is TGTGCCTGGAGTGTACGTGGCAGGGTGGATTCACCCCTCCACTTT. This chain connects TRBV30 to TRBJ1-6, with TRBD1 as a possible D gene (5 bases). From germline, CDR1 is GTSNPN and CDR2 SVGIG (reference sequence). The CDR3 runs 15 residues. V was trimmed by 0 bases and J by 8 bases, leaving 14 bases between them.

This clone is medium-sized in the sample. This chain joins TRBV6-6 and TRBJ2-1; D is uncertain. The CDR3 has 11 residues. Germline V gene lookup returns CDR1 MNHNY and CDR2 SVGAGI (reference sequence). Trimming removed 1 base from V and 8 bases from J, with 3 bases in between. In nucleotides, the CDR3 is TGTGCCAGCAGTTACTGGCATGAGCAGTTCTTC. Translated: CASSYWHEQFF.

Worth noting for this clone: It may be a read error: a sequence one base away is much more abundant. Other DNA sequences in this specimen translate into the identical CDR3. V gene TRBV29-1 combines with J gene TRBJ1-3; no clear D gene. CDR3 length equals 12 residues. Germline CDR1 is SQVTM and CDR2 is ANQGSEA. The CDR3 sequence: CSATSSGNTIYF. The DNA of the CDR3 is TGCAGCGCCACAAGCTCTGGAAACACCATATACTTT.